The entry below gives a single TCR beta chain sequence along with its context. This clone was seen a few times. Its antigen has not been determined. Base qualities are not provided; no much larger clone lies one nucleotide away. From the cysteine through the phenylalanine, the CDR3 covers 16 amino acids. The CDR3 DNA has 48 bases and is translated from base 1. CDR1 and CDR2 (MNHNS, SASEGT) derive from the germline V gene. V gives up 3 bases and J gives up 5 bases, and the segment between their germline ends measures 20 bases. In total, roughly 710 healthy bone marrow donors made up the cohort. At the time of sampling, all cohort members were nominally healthy, though unrecorded immune exposures were likely present. The donor was CMV seronegative and was included in the group of several hundred seronegative cohort members. Every donor gave a peripheral blood sample, and the peripheral blood mononuclear cells from that sample were used for TCR beta sequencing. Genomic DNA was extracted from the blood cell samples with the Qiagen DNeasy Blood Extraction Kit.

The sample originates from a study of cytomegalovirus exposure and HLA in healthy donors (dated by TCRdb to the late 2010s). Regarding the research as a whole: An earlier analysis of under 600 of the donors reported more than 250 Gb of sequence data and 120 million or so unique TCR beta sequences from about 179 million T cells. Alongside the repertoire data, information on donor age, sex, ethnicity and CMV serostatus was compiled. Across approximately 400 genotyped donors of the cohort, an average of approximately 240,000 unique TCR beta nucleotide sequences per donor were sequenced, and approximately 19% of those sequences were non-productive. Roughly 310 gigabases of sequencing data and 70 million to 100 million unique TCR sequences were included in an early release covering 500 to 750 HLA-typed donors. A later analysis re-examined previously published TCR beta repertoires from just over 650 donors and added high-resolution HLA genotyping to investigate patterns of TCR occurrence. Typing coverage differed by locus: A, B, C, DRB1 and DQB1 were typed in roughly 620-640 donors, DQA1 in about 500, DPA1 in some 570, and DPB1 in roughly 450. An earlier analysis of some 500 of the donors used high-throughput TCR beta sequencing to judge whether each TCR beta V gene segment behaved as functional or pseudogenic. A separate validation cohort of 100 to 150 different subjects was used in addition to the roughly 720-subject first cohort. The study was designed to test whether signatures of past pathogen exposure could be identified by cataloging public T cell receptors. Because of strong linkage in the cohort, a few DR-DQ haplotypes were treated as single units for association and clustering. Rather than using new phenotypic data, the later analysis identified candidate immune exposures from TCR beta sequences and from how often those sequences occurred across donors. Of the roughly 400 genotyped donors, approximately 81% were placed in the genetic ancestry cluster associated with self-reported Caucasian donors. Every repertoire in the discovery cohort had been generated on one and the same sequencing platform. Genome-wide SNP genotypes for about 65% of the 666 donors were used in a later genetic analysis, which treated that subset as a discovery cohort. The study used immunosequencing to profile the T cell repertoires of approximately 650 subjects and linked those repertoires to cytomegalovirus serostatus. To predict cytomegalovirus infection status, the study brought together high-throughput TCR immunosequencing, statistical association of individual TCRs with disease status, and machine learning. Class I and class II HLA loci were covered by the typing at four-digit resolution.

Library method: the immunoSEQ multiplex PCR assay. For the multiplex PCR, a mixture combining 60 forward primers for TCR Vbeta segments and 13 reverse primers for TCR Jbeta segments was used. Amplification of the CDR3 region of rearranged TCR beta genes was performed with a multiplex PCR assay on genomic DNA. Amplified TCR beta libraries were sequenced as 87-base-pair reads on the Illumina HiSeq System. From the authors' description of their analysis: A later analysis counted tens of millions of unique TCR beta chains across the roughly 700 repertoires, and about 10 million of these chains were shared by at least two donors. Raw reads were error-corrected and collapsed into unique sequences by a nearest-neighbor algorithm in which closely related sequences were merged to remove PCR and sequencing errors. V, D and J gene segments were assigned by aligning CDR3 sequences to IMGT reference sequences. For a sequence to be retained, at least a six-nucleotide match to both a V gene segment and a J gene segment was required. A rearrangement was called productive if the CDR3 had no stop codons and remained in frame with V and J, and every other rearrangement was called non-productive. Following IMGT convention, CDR3 was defined as the stretch from the second conserved V-encoded cysteine to the conserved J-encoded phenylalanine. Sequences without an unambiguous match to a single V gene segment were excluded from the earlier analysis of about 640 of the donors. An earlier analysis of a few hundred of the donors called V segments functional above 56.7% productive rearrangements and segregating when the between-donor standard deviation exceeded 5%. A statistical classification framework was built to diagnose cytomegalovirus status from the catalog of TCR beta chain sequences. In a later analysis, V and J genes were assigned by comparing TCR nucleotide sequences against IMGT/GENE-DB human TR gene sequences. The TCRdist pipeline was used in a later analysis to assign CDR3 sequences and most-parsimonious VDJ recombination scenarios. In a later analysis, each TCR beta chain was defined by its CDR3 amino acid sequence together with its V-gene family, and reads without a unique V-gene family were excluded. In a later analysis, a few hundred highly shared, low-generation-probability nucleotide sequences were removed to address suspected cross-contamination and a sequencing artifact. In a later analysis, a clonal expansion index for each public chain was calculated from normalized within-repertoire ranks of inferred template counts. Generation probabilities in a later analysis came from a VDJ recombination model fitted to out-of-frame rearrangements, and those results were checked against IGoR. Hypergeometric tests were used in a later analysis to score TCR-TCR, TCR-HLA and TCR-CMV co-occurrence, with a repertoire-size bias correction applied to the TCR pairs. False discovery rates were estimated in a later analysis by permuting HLA or CMV assignments 20 times. In a later analysis, co-occurring TCRs were grouped using DBSCAN, with TCRdist sequence similarity added in when clustering inside HLA-allele-positive subsets. Repertoires with fewer than 30,000 or more than 120,000 public chains, plus five repertoires with anomalous nucleotide sharing, were excluded from co-occurrence clustering. The clones in this table, taken by TCRdb from immuneACCESS, are in-frame only. Not every clone is retained; where verified, under half of the shortfall comes from an unresolved V gene, and the cause of the rest is unknown. D and trimming were read from the DNA, whereas the V and J calls and clone size are those reported in that table. Counted in this sample were about 98,000 clones; 75% to 90% of them appeared once. About 2.5% of the sample is taken by the ten largest.

Here is what the overall study found, with its caveats: Compared with equally common non-associated chains, HLA-associated TCR beta chains in a later analysis were more clonally expanded and had lower generation probabilities. Sequencing depth was assumed to be roughly uniform across donors in the presence/absence analyses, though that assumption may not hold. The earlier analysis of around 600 of the donors excluded over 15 rarely observed V segments, including chromosome 9 orphons, because counts were too low. Assigning TCR associations to individual alleles was difficult when HLA alleles, especially DR and DQ, strongly co-occurred. Across donors, most TCR sequences were observed very rarely, whereas some public TCRs were present in many individuals. It was suggested by the authors that the approach could potentially be generalized to other disease states and immunological phenotypes. A total of 150 to 200 TCR beta chains were listed by the study as associated with cytomegalovirus. A later analysis found that TCR association rates varied across HLA loci, with DRB1 alleles showing the most associated TCRs and HLA-C alleles the fewest. Most CMV-associated TCR beta chains appeared to be HLA-restricted in a later analysis, and the HLA associations seemed to be driven largely by CMV exposure. According to a later analysis, parvovirus B19, influenza, CMV and Epstein-Barr virus appeared linked to several top co-occurrence clusters. Linkage disequilibrium might explain the correlated functional status among segregating V segments, but an unknown experimental factor could not be excluded. HLA typing was unavailable for some donors at each locus, so association tests used only the typed subset. In both the original and validation cohorts, the classifier was reported to diagnose cytomegalovirus status with high specificity and sensitivity. The 87-base-pair reads could not distinguish some IMGT-functional V segments, including TRBV6-2 and TRBV6-3, so those segments were excluded. In vitro tests confirmed that three of the cytomegalovirus-associated TCR beta chains recognize cytomegalovirus antigens. Specific HLA alleles were associated with some 15,000 TCR beta sequences at a false discovery rate of 0.05 in a later analysis. An association between a missense DCLRE1C variant and V-gene and J-gene trimming of TCR beta chains was found in a later genetic analysis and replicated in an independent cohort. The only immune exposure information available for the cohort was CMV serostatus. The sequencing pipeline was judged likely to have produced a cluster of highly shared sequence variants as a technical artifact. A further reported finding was that TCR beta sequences accurately predicted the HLA-A and HLA-B alleles for most subjects in the first cohort. According to a later genetic analysis, donors in an Asian-associated ancestry cluster had fewer N-insertions in productive TCRs than the roughly 670-donor mean. An earlier analysis of 587 of the donors showed that most TCR beta V segments appeared in productive rearrangements either about 87% or about 30% of the time, which broadly matched IMGT annotations. In this cohort, only TCR beta chains were sequenced, and detectable features were limited by the absence of alpha or paired-chain data.

The TCR originated in a man aged 40-50 years in good health and CMV-seronegative. Recombination linked TRBV6-1 to TRBJ2-7; the D gene is perhaps TRBD2, on 7 matching bases. Input material: PBMCs. The sequenced DNA: TGTGCCAGCAGTGAGGGGGGGTCGCCAGGGGTCCACGAGCAGTACTTC. Protein translation: CASSEGGSPGVHEQYF.